These 17 T cell receptor beta chains originate from one sample sequenced in a study of CD8+ T cells in alopecia areata. Extraction and reverse transcription of RNA yielded cDNA as the sequencing template. Clones were sequenced by immunoSEQ multiplex PCR, and TCRdb holds only the in-frame ones, with some missing. The table lists some 170,000 clones, roughly 50% of them singletons. Treatment: oral pan-JAK inhibitor, 5-10 mg twice daily. The sample here was CD8+ T cells sorted from blood, taken at week 24, from a patient treated with tofacitinib. All receptors come from a human donor with alopecia areata.

The chain carries TRBV30 and TRBJ1-2, with no clear D. The CDR3 runs 12 residues. The V and J ends lost 2 bases and 6 bases respectively, with 10 bases between them. Germline V gives CDR1 GTSNPN, CDR2 SVGIG (reference sequence). The CDR3 DNA is TGTGCCTGGAGTACCTCAGGTGATGGCTACACCTTC. This codes for CAWSTSGDGYTF.

This clone appeared a few times. The chain has TRBV7-9 and TRBJ2-1; D might be TRBD1 or TRBD2, each matching 6 bases. V gave up 0 bases and J gave up 3 bases, with 9 bases separating them. Germline V gives CDR1 SEHNR, CDR2 FQNEAQ (reference sequence). The CDR3 sequence is 15 residues long. CDR3 amino acids: CASSLAGGHYNEQFF. In nucleotides, the CDR3 is TGTGCCAGCAGCTTAGCCGGGGGCCACTACAATGAGCAGTTCTTC.

There are a few counts of this clone. This sequence joins TRBV12-5 and TRBJ2-1; the D gene could be TRBD1 or TRBD2 (5 bases each). Per the germline V gene, CDR1 is LGHNT and CDR2 is FRNRAP. CDR3 length: 14 amino acids. V was pared by 5 bases and J by 8 bases, with 16 bases between. Here the CDR3 reads CASGPGGASDEQFF. Written as DNA, the CDR3 is TGTGCTAGTGGTCCTGGGGGAGCATCCGATGAGCAGTTCTTC.

The chain combines TRBV19 with TRBJ2-7; D gene ambiguous. The V and J ends lost 6 bases and 4 bases respectively, with 10 bases between them. CDR3 size: 12 residues. Germline CDR1 and CDR2: LNHDA and SQIVND (reference sequence). The chain's CDR3 is CASSDDTYEQYF. In DNA, the CDR3 is TGTGCCAGTAGCGACGACACGTACGAGCAGTACTTC.

This clone was observed a few times. V usage is TRBV6-4 and J usage is TRBJ1-2; 12 bases match TRBD1. The germline V gene has CDR1 MRHNA and CDR2 SNTAGT. The CDR3 consists of 15 residues. J lost 4 bases, V lost 4 bases, and 4 bases had no gene match. The CDR3: CASSAGTGGGYGYTF. CDR3 sequence (DNA): TGTGCCAGCAGTGCCGGGACAGGGGGCGGCTATGGCTACACCTTC.

The chain links TRBV30 to TRBJ1-2, with D maybe TRBD1 (5 bases). Trimming cost V 0 bases and J 7 bases, with 12 bases left between them. The CDR3 consists of 13 residues. Looked up from germline, CDR1 is GTSNPN and CDR2 is SVGIG (reference sequence). CDR3 nucleotides: TGTGCCTGGAGTGTTGGTGGGGGAAGTGGCTACACCTTC. It is translated as CAWSVGGGSGYTF.

The table lists this clone with a few counts. In DNA, the CDR3 is TGTGCCAGCAGCTTAGAGCGGTGGGTCACAGATACGCAGTATTTT. Translated: CASSLERWVTDTQYF. The gene calls are TRBV7-8 and TRBJ2-3; tentative D call: TRBD2 (5 bases). Germline V CDR1 and CDR2: SGHVS, FQNEAQ. Between the trimmed V and J ends, which lost 1 base and 2 bases, there was a span of 10 bases. The CDR3 has 15 amino acids.

The gene calls are TRBV29-1 and TRBJ1-2; no definite D call. From germline, CDR1 is SQVTM and CDR2 ANQGSEA. This CDR3 is built from 12 residues. With 4 bases removed from V and 6 bases from J, the gap between germline ends came to 12 bases. The CDR3 DNA reads as TGCAGCGTTGGATCCGAGACGAATGGCTACACCTTC. It translates to CSVGSETNGYTF.

This chain connects TRBV19 to TRBJ1-2, with D unresolved. CDR1 is LNHDA, CDR2 SQIVND, per germline (reference sequence). V was clipped by 10 bases and J by 5 bases, with 11 bases between them. This CDR3 region has 11 residues. The CDR3 reads CATRTGYGYTF. The CDR3 region has the DNA TGTGCCACGCGAACGGGGTATGGCTACACCTTC.

This clone was seen a single time. The chain employs TRBV15 and TRBJ2-3; TRBD2 matches 8 bases. The germline V gene encodes CDR1 LNHNV and CDR2 YYDKDF (reference sequence). Trimming at V came to 3 bases and at J to 3 bases, leaving 5 bases not matched to a gene. The CDR3 is 15 amino acids. CDR3 in amino acids: CATSRTAGATDTQYF. The DNA of the CDR3 is TGTGCCACCAGCAGGACAGCGGGAGCGACAGATACGCAGTATTTT.

This chain uses TRBV29-1 with TRBJ1-1; possible D gene TRBD1, 6 bases. Germline CDR1 and CDR2: SQVTM and ANQGSEA. This CDR3 is built from 13 residues. V dropped 8 bases and J dropped 0 bases, with 13 bases sitting between them. This chain's CDR3 is CSTLDRLNTEAFF. The CDR3 DNA reads as TGCAGCACCCTGGACAGATTGAACACTGAAGCTTTCTTT.

This sequence joins TRBV4-3 and TRBJ2-3; maybe TRBD2 (6 bases). Trimming cost V 1 base and J 5 bases, with 13 bases left between them. Germline V CDR1 and CDR2: LGHNA, YSLEER. This CDR3 comprises 15 residues. The CDR3 protein is CASSQGTGGRDTQYF. The DNA for the CDR3 is TGCGCCAGCAGCCAAGGGACTGGGGGGAGAGATACGCAGTATTTT.

The chain uses TRBV20-1 and TRBJ2-7, with D uncertain. Germline V gene data show CDR1 as DFQATT and CDR2 as SNEGSKA (reference sequence). V shed 2 bases and J shed 6 bases, with 8 bases lying between them. The CDR3 sequence is 11 residues long. The DNA of the CDR3 is TGCAGTGCTAGACCCGCCCTCGAGCAGTACTTC. Amino acid sequence: CSARPALEQYF.

The rearrangement uses TRBV27 and TRBJ1-6; the D gene is possibly TRBD1 (5 bases). Trimming shortened V by 2 bases and J by 9 bases, and 11 bases separated the two germline ends. Germline V gene sequence: CDR1 MNHEY, CDR2 SMNVEV (reference sequence). The CDR3 loop spans 14 amino acids. CDR3 amino acids: CASSLGQGSSPLHF. The CDR3 nucleotides read TGTGCCAGCAGTTTAGGGCAGGGTTCTTCACCCCTCCACTTT.

The chain employs TRBV6-5 and TRBJ2-7; the match to TRBD1 covers 8 bases. Germline CDR1 and CDR2: MNHEY and SVGAGI. V shed 5 bases and J 3 bases; nucleotides not matched to a gene: 3. The CDR3 is made up of 13 amino acids. Here the CDR3 reads CASSPGTGYEQYF. The CDR3 coding sequence is TGTGCCAGCAGTCCCGGGACAGGCTACGAGCAGTACTTC.

The rearrangement joins TRBV27 to TRBJ2-2; weak D call: TRBD2 (6 bases). The CDR3 totals 17 residues. CDR1 and CDR2 from the germline V gene are MNHEY and SMNVEV (reference sequence). Trimming cost V 5 bases and J 6 bases, with 22 bases left between them. The CDR3 DNA sequence: TGTGCCAGCAGTCCCGCTGTAGGGAGCGGACTATCCGGGGAGCTGTTTTTT. Translated, it gives CASSPAVGSGLSGELFF.

This chain uses TRBV29-1 with TRBJ2-7; weak D call: TRBD2 (5 bases). The germline V gene encodes CDR1 SQVTM and CDR2 ANQGSEA. This CDR3 has 14 amino acids. V shed 7 bases and J shed 2 bases, with 18 bases lying between them. The CDR3 here is CSAAGTLSAYEQYF. The CDR3 DNA is TGCAGCGCTGCGGGCACCCTATCTGCCTACGAGCAGTACTTC.